This TCR beta chain is drawn from a study of shared clonotypes between healthy human individuals (dated by TCRdb to 2020 to 2021). Regarding the study in general: Two women and a few men aged 18 to 49 years were included in the cohort. To estimate repertoire size and how much clonotypes are shared between individuals, the study performed deep sequencing of blood TCR repertoires from roughly five healthy adults. Different laboratories and diverse techniques were used to prepare libraries and sequence TCR repertoires, to increase sequencing depth and limit assay-specific biases. Each donor's leukapheresis produced roughly between roughly 0.85 and 9.5 billion PBMCs. What the research found in general, with its limitations: Sampling was restricted to blood, and TCR repertoires in tissues likely differ from the TCR repertoires found in blood. Pairwise subsampling led to the expectation that sequencing depth would affect the degree of clonotype sharing among donors. The genetic and exposure-history diversity represented was limited by the small number of donors.

Using the deep immunoSEQ assay, TCR CDR3 regions were amplified from genomic DNA by multiplex PCR. Genomic DNA extracted from each cell subset was distributed evenly over all wells of several immunoSEQ 96-well plates, and each plate served as one replicate. For unsorted PBMC, around 300 ng of genomic DNA, equivalent to around 30,000 T cell genomes, went into each replicate PCR. Ten immunoSEQ deep assay plates were used to sequence the unsorted PBMC genomic DNA. Purified libraries were quantified with a Qubit 3.0 fluorometer, sized on a Bioanalyzer 2100, and re-quantified with the KAPA Library Quantification kit. Each immunoSEQ 96-well plate was sequenced on its own single-read 150-cycle Illumina NextSeq 550 flow cell. The original methods were these. Because only junctional sequences without quality scores were contained in the immunoSEQ output, filtering matching that applied to full-length reads could not be performed. To assign V/J genes and CDR3, sequences were annotated against IMGT germline references using PyIR, a Python wrapper for IgBLAST v1.9. Reads were filtered out if the reads had weak V/J assignments (E-value above 1e-6), no CDR3, stop codons, out-of-frame junctions, or ambiguous translated residues. V3J clonotypes were defined by identical inferred V gene, J gene, and CDR3 amino acid sequence. Percentage overlap between repertoires was calculated by dividing the number of shared unique clonotypes by the size of the smaller repertoire. Three approaches were used to assess repertoire richness: RTK rarefaction, the Chao1 estimator, and Recon v2.1 estimates of unobserved clonotypes. Here the immuneACCESS table is served through TCRdb, limited to in-frame sequences with V and J called. Missing clones are a known gap in these copies; in checked studies unresolved V genes cover under half, and the rest lacks a known reason. V and J calls and clone size are those listed in that table; D and trimming were worked out from the DNA. Here the sample has about 520,000 clones; more than 65% occur a single time. Roughly an eighth of the sample belongs to the ten largest clones.

The donors were healthy, HIV-negative adults with no recently reported acute infections or vaccinations. Every donor was a Caucasian adult residing in Nashville, Tennessee, USA. For unsorted samples, tens of millions of PBMCs were counted, and genomic DNA was extracted using the QIAamp DNA Blood Mini kit. Blood was collected by leukapheresis, and PBMCs were isolated by Ficoll-Histopaque density gradient centrifugation and then cryopreserved in liquid nitrogen vapor phase. This clone was found many times. The target of this receptor is not known. No much larger clone exists at a distance of one base, and base qualities are not known. The CDR3 starts with the cysteine, ends with the phenylalanine, and has 14 residues. The only DNA kept is the CDR3, 42 bases in frame from the first base. Trimming takes 5 bases from V and 4 bases from J, and the germline ends sit 15 bases apart. Looking up the germline V gene (reference sequence) yields CDR1 MNHEY and CDR2 SMNVEV.

This receptor was identified in a woman aged 40 to 50 in good health. Some clones in this sample may be carry-over from other donors' samples. Input material: PBMCs. The chain couples TRBV27 to TRBJ2-7, and the D gene may be TRBD1, 5 bases matching. The nucleotide sequence reads as follows: TGTGCCAGCAGTCCCACTCGGACACTTTACGAGCAGTACTTC. Its protein product is CASSPTRTLYEQYF.